This TCR beta chain was captured in a study of shared clonotypes between healthy human individuals. General study results and limits: Sampling used blood alone; tissue repertoires probably differ. Enrolling few donors narrowed the genetic and exposure-history diversity that was represented.

Comment on this clone: No antigen is known for it.

Unsorted PBMC contributed 300 ng DNA, about 30,000 T cell genomes, to each replicate PCR. Per the authors' pipeline: Without quality scores, immunoSEQ junctional reads could not be filtered like full-length reads. Profiling relied on immunoSEQ multiplex PCR, and the TCRdb table lists in-frame clones only, not all of them. That table is the source of V, J and clone size, and D and trimming were worked out from the DNA. The table shows fewer than 700,000 clones, with around 78% occurring only once. CDR3 length: 15 residues. Germline V gene sequence: CDR1 SEHNR, CDR2 FQNEAQ (reference sequence). Germline trimming cut 5 bases from V and 3 bases from J; bases unmatched to any gene: 6.

The source material was PBMCs. The source is a woman in her 40s in good health. Some clones in this sample may be carry-over from other donors' samples. The rearrangement joins TRBV7-9 to TRBJ2-1, with 8 bases that match TRBD1. The DNA for the CDR3 is TGTGCCAGCAGCACCCGGACAGGGAGCTACAATGAGCAGTTCTTC. Residues: CASSTRTGSYNEQFF.